Below, 32 T cell receptor beta chains from the same sample are listed, as sequenced in a study of blood T cells in healthy people across ages. Then a second PCR, running roughly 7 to 11 cycles, was carried out with a sample-barcoded 5' primer and a J-beta primer mix. TCRdb called the 5' RACE reads again in MiXCR, with one record for every CDR3 protein. Of 540,000 or so distinct CDR3 sequences in the sample, roughly a quarter are singletons; the top ten hold roughly 20%. The source material was blood. These receptors were obtained from a woman aged 70-85 years in good health.

In its sample, this clonotype was seen a few times. This chain connects TRBV4-3 to TRBJ2-7; unclear D gene. V was shortened by 1 base and J by 4 bases, with 8 bases between the two germline ends. The CDR3 length is 13 residues. Looked up from germline, CDR1 is LGHNA and CDR2 is YSLEER. The CDR3 DNA sequence: TGCGCCAGCAGCCAAGTCGGCGCGTACGAGCAGTACTTC. Residues: CASSQVGAYEQYF.

This clonotype was seen repeatedly, ten times or more. The gene calls are TRBV5-1 and TRBJ1-1, with D hard to call. Germline CDR1 reads SGHRS; CDR2 reads YFSETQ. The CDR3 contains 12 residues. The V and J ends lost 3 bases and 4 bases respectively, with 7 bases between them. The CDR3 region is CASSSDLTEAFF. The CDR3 DNA follows: TGCGCCAGCAGCTCGGACCTCACTGAAGCTTTCTTT. The whole variable domain, filled in from reference TRBV5-1 and TRBJ1-1, reads KAGVTQTPRYLIKTRGQQVTLSCSPISGHRSVSWYQQTPGQGLQFLFEYFSETQRNKGNFPGRFSGRQFSNSRSEMNVSTLELGDSALYLCASSSDLTEAFFGQGTRLTVV.

The chain recombines TRBV29-1 with TRBJ2-5, with a weak D call TRBD1 (6 bases). The germline CDR1 and CDR2 sequences are SQVTM and ANQGSEA. The CDR3 spans 12 residues. With 7 bases removed from V and 4 bases from J, the gap between germline ends came to 13 bases. The CDR3 DNA reads TGCAGCGCCCGACAGGCGAGAGAGACCCAGTACTTC. As protein: CSARQARETQYF. The whole variable domain, remainder taken from reference TRBV29-1 and TRBJ2-5, is SAVISQKPSRDICQRGTSLTIQCQVDSQVTMMFWYRQQPGQSLTLIATANQGSEATYESGFVIDKFPISRPNLTFSTLTVSNMSPEDSSIYLCSARQARETQYFGPGTRLLVL.

In DNA, the CDR3 is TGTGCCTGGATAAGGGGGGGAGCAGATACGCAGTATTTT. Amino acid sequence: CAWIRGGADTQYF. This sequence joins TRBV30 and TRBJ2-3, with a weak D call TRBD2 (7 bases). V shed 4 bases and J shed 4 bases, with 12 bases lying between them. This CDR3 spans 13 amino acids. Germline values: CDR1 GTSNPN, CDR2 SVGIG (reference sequence).

This clonotype was seen more than once but under ten times. The chain carries TRBV27 and TRBJ2-3, with 7 bases lining up with TRBD1. V dropped 2 bases and J dropped 8; count of bases not matched to a gene: 7. The germline CDR1 and CDR2 sequences are MNHEY and SMNVEV (reference sequence). The CDR3 runs 14 residues. CDR3 bases: TGTGCCAGCAGTTTAAGGGGGCGCGTGTCTACGCAGTATTTT. This encodes CASSLRGRVSTQYF.

As DNA, the CDR3 is TGTGCCAGCAGCGTGCAAGGGGCCGGGACTGAAGCTTTCTTT. This sequence encodes CASSVQGAGTEAFF. This rearrangement joins TRBV9 to TRBJ1-1; maybe TRBD1 (5 bases). This CDR3 is 14 amino acids long. Deletions cut 2 bases from V and 5 bases from J, with 13 bases between. The germline V gene has CDR1 SGDLS and CDR2 YYNGEE.

This chain joins TRBV4-2 and TRBJ1-2; D gene unclear. V was cut by 3 bases and J by 8 bases, with 10 bases left in between. The CDR3 sequence is 12 residues long. The germline gives CDR1 LGHNA, CDR2 YNFKEQ. CDR3 region: CASSQPAEGYTF. CDR3 coding DNA: TGTGCCAGCAGCCAGCCCGCGGAGGGCTACACCTTC.

The rearrangement uses TRBV11-1 and TRBJ2-5; no clear D. V was pared by 1 base and J by 2 bases, with 8 bases between. Germline CDR1 SGHAT, CDR2 FQDESV (reference sequence). This CDR3 has 14 amino acids. The chain's CDR3 is CASSLDRSQETQYF. CDR3 nucleotides: TGTGCCAGCAGCTTAGATAGGTCGCAAGAGACCCAGTACTTC. Supplemented by reference TRBV11-1 and TRBJ2-5, the full variable domain reads EAEVAQSPRYKITEKSQAVAFWCDPISGHATLYWYRQILGQGPELLVQFQDESVVDDSQLPKDRFSAERLKGVDSTLKIQPAELGDSAMYLCASSLDRSQETQYFGPGTRLLVL.

The chain has TRBV12-3 or TRBV12-4 and TRBJ1-2; 7 bases map to TRBD1. The J segment lost 10 bases and the V segment lost 1 base, leaving 9 bases of the junction unmatched. This CDR3 spans 14 amino acids. In DNA form, the CDR3 reads TGTGCCAGCAGTTTAGGTCCGGGACAGTTGGTCTACACCTTC. It translates to CASSLGPGQLVYTF.

Note on this clonotype: The junction does not match germline at one end; this may be a read error. This chain uses TRBV15 with TRBJ2-5; D unclear. Germline lookup yields CDR1 LNHNV and CDR2 YYDKDF (reference sequence). The CDR3 is 12 amino acids. The CDR3 spells CATNRVWETQYF. For the CDR3, the DNA is TGTGCCACCAACAGAGTCTGGGAGACCCAGTACTTC.

This chain connects TRBV7-2 to TRBJ2-1, with a possible D match to TRBD2 (5 bases). Trimming left V 4 bases short and J 0 bases short, with 10 bases between. This CDR3 is 15 amino acids long. Germline V gene sequence: CDR1 SGHTA, CDR2 FQGNSA. DNA for the CDR3: TGTGCCAGCAGCTGCCAAGGGAGCTCCTACAATGAGCAGTTCTTC. Protein: CASSCQGSSYNEQFF.

The chain couples TRBV3-1 to TRBJ1-1; TRBD1 matches at 8 bases. Looked up from germline, CDR1 is LGHDT and CDR2 is YNNKEL (reference sequence). The CDR3 loop spans 16 amino acids. J lost 4 bases, V lost 0 bases, and 7 bases had no gene match. CDR3 sequence: CASSQDAAGGRTEAFF. CDR3 bases: TGTGCCAGCAGCCAAGATGCAGCAGGGGGCCGCACTGAAGCTTTCTTT.

The V and J genes are TRBV25-1 and TRBJ1-1; D unresolved. CDR1 is MGHDK, CDR2 SYGVNS, per germline. The CDR3 covers 13 residues. The ends were cut back, 1 base at V and 1 base at J, with 4 bases in the middle. As DNA, the CDR3 is TGTGCCAGCAGTGAATCCGCGAACACTGAAGCTTTCTTT. It yields the protein CASSESANTEAFF.

In this sample, this clonotype turned up a few times. The gene calls are TRBV7-8 and TRBJ2-7; tentatively, D is TRBD1 (5 bases). Trimming stripped 4 bases from V and 5 bases from J, with 9 bases between. Per the germline V gene, CDR1 is SGHVS and CDR2 is FQNEAQ. The CDR3 totals 12 residues. The CDR3: CASSYGHHEQYF. The DNA of the CDR3 is TGTGCCAGCAGCTACGGACACCACGAGCAGTACTTC.

There are many counts of this clonotype. The chain links TRBV29-1 to TRBJ2-4; no firm D call. The V gene's germline CDR1 is SQVTM and CDR2 ANQGSEA. Trimming cost V 1 base and J 0 bases, with 4 bases left between them. This CDR3 comprises 13 residues. This chain's CDR3 is CSVEGLAKNIQYF. CDR3 DNA sequence: TGCAGCGTTGAAGGACTAGCCAAAAACATTCAGTACTTC.

About this clonotype itself: The junction differs from germline at one of its ends, possibly a read error. The V and J genes are TRBV12-3 or TRBV12-4 and TRBJ2-1, with a tentative D call TRBD2 (6 bases). The CDR3 contains 14 residues. The CDR3 protein is CASNRDSWYNERFF. In nucleotides, the CDR3 is TGTGCCAGCAACCGGGACTCTTGGTACAATGAGCGGTTCTTC.

The table lists this clonotype with a few counts. The chain recombines TRBV29-1 with TRBJ1-2; 7 bases align to TRBD1. CDR1 SQVTM and CDR2 ANQGSEA come from the germline V gene. The CDR3 is 17 amino acids. J gave up 6 bases and V 7 bases, and 23 bases lay outside the gene matches. The CDR3 reads CSAPASITAGGTHGYTF. The CDR3 bases are TGCAGCGCTCCGGCGTCGATTACGGCAGGGGGTACCCATGGCTACACCTTC.

CDR3 protein: CSAGLGVIKNIQYF. The DNA of the CDR3 is TGCAGTGCTGGCCTCGGAGTTATCAAAAACATTCAGTACTTC. The chain recombines TRBV20-1 with TRBJ2-4; D gene uncertain. The CDR3 covers 14 residues. V shed 5 bases and J shed 3 bases, with 14 bases lying between them. The V gene's germline CDR1 is DFQATT and CDR2 SNEGSKA (reference sequence).

The V gene is TRBV7-3, the J gene TRBJ1-2; no clear D gene. Trimming stripped 8 bases from V and 6 bases from J, with 4 bases between. The CDR3 runs 9 residues. Germline-derived CDR1 and CDR2 are SGHTA and FQGTGA. The CDR3 region has the DNA TGTGCCAGCGGGGATGGCTACACCTTC. It specifies CASGDGYTF.

CDR3 amino acids: CSAMVSTGELFF. The CDR3 DNA is TGCAGTGCTATGGTTTCCACCGGGGAGCTGTTTTTT. The chain joins TRBV20-1 to TRBJ2-2; D not certain. Germline-derived CDR1 and CDR2 are DFQATT and SNEGSKA (reference sequence). This CDR3 has 12 residues. V lost 4 bases to trimming and J lost 4 bases, with 7 bases between them.

This clonotype was observed a few times. The chain carries TRBV20-1 and TRBJ1-4; tentative D call: TRBD1 (5 bases). The germline V gene has CDR1 DFQATT and CDR2 SNEGSKA (reference sequence). The CDR3 runs 14 residues. Trimming removed 1 base from V and 8 bases from J, with 14 bases in between. The CDR3 nucleotides are TGCAGTGCTAGAGCCGGACCAGGGCAAGAAAAACTGTTTTTT. Protein: CSARAGPGQEKLFF.

This clonotype was counted between two and nine times. The chain is built from TRBV10-3 and TRBJ1-4, with a weak D call TRBD1 (6 bases). This CDR3 region has 14 residues. The V and J ends lost 3 bases and 8 bases respectively, with 13 bases between them. Germline V lookup: CDR1 ENHRY, CDR2 SYGVKD. The DNA for the CDR3 is TGTGCCATCAGTGACCTCAGGGGCAAAGAAAAACTGTTTTTT. Translating gives CAISDLRGKEKLFF.

This chain connects TRBV6-2 or TRBV6-3 to TRBJ2-1; a possible D gene is TRBD1 (5 bases). Germline-derived CDR1 and CDR2 are MNHEY and SVGEGT. V dropped 6 bases and J dropped 1 base, with 16 bases sitting between them. The CDR3 extends over 16 amino acids. Here the CDR3 DNA reads TGTGCCAGCAGCCCCCGCAGGGAAAGGTCCTACAATGAGCAGTTCTTC. Its protein is CASSPRRERSYNEQFF.

This chain connects TRBV20-1 to TRBJ2-5, with D possibly matching TRBD1 (5 bases). CDR1 is DFQATT and CDR2 is SNEGSKA in the germline V gene (reference sequence). CDR3 length: 14 residues. Trimming removed 2 bases at V and 1 base at J, with 11 bases between. In DNA form, the CDR3 reads TGCAGTGCTAGAAGGGCAGGGCGCCAAGAGACCCAGTACTTC. Translated, it gives CSARRAGRQETQYF.

The chain joins TRBV5-6 to TRBJ1-1; possible D gene TRBD1, 6 bases. Germline CDR1 SGHDT, CDR2 YYEEEE. This CDR3 is built from 13 residues. The germline V and J ends were trimmed by 3 bases and 4 bases, with 10 bases remaining between them. The CDR3 sequence: CASSSGGPTEAFF. CDR3 coding DNA: TGTGCCAGCAGCTCTGGGGGGCCCACTGAAGCTTTCTTT.

This clonotype has only a few counts. This chain connects TRBV15 to TRBJ1-2; D is possibly TRBD1 (6 bases). Germline V gene data show CDR1 as LNHNV and CDR2 as YYDKDF (reference sequence). The CDR3 covers 14 residues. Trimming left V 5 bases short and J 4 bases short, with 14 bases between. CDR3 sequence: CATSETGAGYGYTF. CDR3 sequence (DNA): TGTGCCACCAGCGAGACGGGGGCAGGCTATGGCTACACCTTC.

The chain carries TRBV20-1 and TRBJ1-1, with a possible D match to TRBD1 (5 bases). V was cut by 0 bases and J by 8 bases, with 19 bases left in between. The CDR3 spans 15 residues. CDR1 DFQATT and CDR2 SNEGSKA come from the germline V gene (reference sequence). The CDR3 region is CSARDPGTPLKEAFF. CDR3 nucleotide sequence: TGCAGTGCTAGAGATCCCGGGACGCCGCTTAAAGAAGCTTTCTTT.

This clonotype was counted only a few times. The rearrangement uses TRBV19 and TRBJ2-3, with D possibly being TRBD1 or TRBD2 (5 bases each). Germline lookup yields CDR1 LNHDA and CDR2 SQIVND (reference sequence). This CDR3 region has 15 residues. The V and J ends lost 1 base and 2 bases respectively, with 10 bases between them. CDR3 bases: TGTGCCAGTAGTATAGCACCGGGACCCACAGATACGCAGTATTTT. Its protein is CASSIAPGPTDTQYF.

This clonotype was observed a few times. This chain connects TRBV6-5 to TRBJ2-7; 10 bases are a match to TRBD1. Per germline, CDR1 MNHEY and CDR2 SVGAGI. Germline trimming cut 2 bases from V and 7 bases from J; bases unmatched to any gene: 5. The CDR3 has 14 amino acids. CDR3 DNA sequence: TGTGCCAGCAGTTACCGGGACAGGGGAAGGGAGCAGTACTTC. Translation: CASSYRDRGREQYF.

Only one count was recorded for this clonotype. The chain carries TRBV28 and TRBJ2-7; 9 bases are a match to TRBD1. The ends lost 9 bases at V and 3 bases at J; junction bases unmatched: 12. The CDR3 is made up of 15 amino acids. The V gene's germline CDR1 is MDHEN and CDR2 SYDVKM. The chain's CDR3 is CASLGGDRVFYEQYF. In nucleotides, the CDR3 is TGTGCCAGTCTAGGGGGGGACAGGGTTTTCTACGAGCAGTACTTC.

The CDR3 DNA follows: TGTGCCAGCAGCCCGTTACGGACAGGGCGGACCGGGGAGCTGTTTTTT. It is translated as CASSPLRTGRTGELFF. The chain couples TRBV7-2 to TRBJ2-2, with 8 bases matching TRBD1. CDR1 SGHTA and CDR2 FQGNSA come from the germline V gene. Trimming took 5 bases from V and 5 from J; bases not matched to a gene: 10. CDR3 length: 16 amino acids. Full variable domain (remainder filled in from reference TRBV7-2 and TRBJ2-2): GAGVSQSPSNKVTEKGKDVELRCDPISGHTALYWYRQSLGQGLEFLIYFQGNSAPDKSGLPSDRFSAERTGGSVSTLTIQRTQQEDSAVYLCASSPLRTGRTGELFFGEGSRLTVL.

This clonotype was counted a few times. The chain recombines TRBV2 with TRBJ1-2; a weak D match, TRBD1 (5 bases). Germline CDR1 reads SNHLY; CDR2 reads FYNNEI. V lost 6 bases, J lost 4 bases, and 15 bases lay in between. The CDR3 sequence is 14 residues long. The CDR3 sequence is CASRGDGDIYGYTF. The CDR3 bases are TGTGCCAGCAGAGGGGACGGAGATATCTATGGCTACACCTTC.